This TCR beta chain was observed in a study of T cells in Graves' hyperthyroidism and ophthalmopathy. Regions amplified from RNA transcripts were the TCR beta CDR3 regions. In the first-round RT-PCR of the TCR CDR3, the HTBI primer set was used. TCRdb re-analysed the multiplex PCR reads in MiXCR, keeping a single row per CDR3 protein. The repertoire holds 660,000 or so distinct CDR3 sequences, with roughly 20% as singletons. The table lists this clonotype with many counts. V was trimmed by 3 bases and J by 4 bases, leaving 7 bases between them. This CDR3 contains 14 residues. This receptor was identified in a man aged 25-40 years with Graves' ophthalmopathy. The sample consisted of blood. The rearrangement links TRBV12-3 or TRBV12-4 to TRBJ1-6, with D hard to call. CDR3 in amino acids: CASSFRGYNSPLHF. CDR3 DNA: TGTGCCAGCAGTTTCAGAGGGTATAATTCACCCCTCCACTTT.